This T cell receptor beta chain was documented in a study of shared T cell receptors in the human thymus. The CDR3 loop spans 20 amino acids. With V trimmed by 1 base and J by 1 base, 17 bases remained unmatched. CDR1 LGHNA and CDR2 YSLEER come from the germline V gene. TCRdb's copy holds only in-frame clones and misses some; the assay was immunoSEQ multiplex PCR. The sample has 500,000 to 850,000 clones, 80% to 90% seen once. The sample also formed part of further work on human thymus T cells. As reported in that work: Thymus tissue for the work was resected from patients undergoing corrective heart surgery. Related research described thymic repertoires that were highly overlapping among unrelated individuals.

The chain joins TRBV4-3 to TRBJ2-3, with 7 positions matching TRBD1. This TCR was recovered from a boy younger than two with a congenital heart defect. Sequenced sample: thymocytes. Here the CDR3 reads CASSQVKFNGQVEGTDTQYF. The CDR3 DNA reads as TGCGCCAGCAGCCAAGTAAAGTTTAATGGACAGGTTGAAGGCACAGATACGCAGTATTTT.